This T cell receptor beta chain appears in the sequencing data of a study of early T cells in non-severe SARS-CoV-2 infection. TCRdb re-called the 5' RACE reads through MiXCR, storing one row per CDR3 protein. The sample has approximately 76,000 distinct CDR3 sequences, about 10% seen once; the top ten hold approximately 4.8%. This CDR3 spans 15 amino acids. J lost 2 bases, V lost 6 bases, and 7 bases had no gene match. CDR1 is ENHRY, CDR2 SYGVKD, per germline. A single count supports this clonotype. The gene calls are TRBV10-3 and TRBJ1-3; 7 bases fit TRBD1. This sequence was found in an adult who was a healthcare worker with PCR-confirmed SARS-CoV-2 infection or an uninfected control (not recorded which). Material for sequencing was whole blood. This chain's CDR3 is CAISAGGGTGNTIYF. DNA of the CDR3: TGTGCCATCAGCGCAGGGGGAGGAACTGGAAACACCATATATTTT.